This TCR beta chain was retrieved from a study of T cell repertoires in cytomegalovirus infection. Study at large: Both a matching HLA type and CMV infection were indicated by public TCR beta signatures. Study results and caveats: HLA-C-restricted TCR beta clonotypes specific for CMV led the ex vivo response. Cumulative frequency (of public TCR beta family members) identified carriers of CMV plus the relevant HLA.

TCRdb reprocessed the reads via MiXCR and lists one record per CDR3 protein. The profile shows around 450,000 distinct CDR3 sequences, 30% to 40% of them singletons. This clonotype was counted between two and nine times. Its antigen remains unidentified. The CDR3 is 15 amino acids. Germline values: CDR1 MNHNY, CDR2 SVGAGI (reference sequence). V lost 4 bases and J 3 bases, leaving 16 bases between the germline ends. Sequenced sample: PBMCs. The TCR comes from a human donor in good health (CMV status not recorded). Some clones in this sample may be carry-over from other donors' samples. The rearrangement uses TRBV6-6 and TRBJ2-7; no reliable D call. CDR3 DNA: TGTGCCAGCAGTTCCCCAGGATTGATGAACTACGAGCAGTACTTC. It yields the protein CASSSPGLMNYEQYF.